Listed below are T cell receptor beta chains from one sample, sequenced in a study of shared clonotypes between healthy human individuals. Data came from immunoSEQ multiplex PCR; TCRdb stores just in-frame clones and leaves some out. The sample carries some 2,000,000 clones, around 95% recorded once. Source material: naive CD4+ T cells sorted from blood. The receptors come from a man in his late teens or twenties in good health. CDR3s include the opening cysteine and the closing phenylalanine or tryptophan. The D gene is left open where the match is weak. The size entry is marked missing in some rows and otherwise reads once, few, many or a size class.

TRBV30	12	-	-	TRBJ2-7	CAWSRPRNEQYF	TGTGCCTGGAGTAGGCCGAGAAACGAGCAGTACTTC
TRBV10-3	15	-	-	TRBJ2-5	CAISDIAESGETQYF	TGTGCCATCAGTGATATAGCGGAGTCGGGAGAGACCCAGTACTTC
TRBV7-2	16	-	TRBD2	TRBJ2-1	CASSLRVRGGYNEQFF	TGTGCCAGCAGCTTAAGGGTACGCGGGGGATACAATGAGCAGTTCTTC
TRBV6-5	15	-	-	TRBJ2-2	CASTRGIKNTGELFF	TGTGCCAGCACCCGGGGAATCAAGAACACCGGGGAGCTGTTTTTT
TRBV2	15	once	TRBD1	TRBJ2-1	CASSGKQGVYNEQFF	TGTGCCAGCAGCGGAAAACAGGGGGTTTACAATGAGCAGTTCTTC
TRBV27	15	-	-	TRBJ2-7	CASSTQGYGSYEQYF	TGTGCCAGCAGTACCCAGGGATACGGCTCCTACGAGCAGTACTTC
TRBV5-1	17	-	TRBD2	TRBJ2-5	CASSPGALLAGGETQYF	TGCGCCAGCAGCCCTGGGGCCTTATTGGCGGGAGGCGAGACCCAGTACTTC
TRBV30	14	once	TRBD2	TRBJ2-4	CAWSVEREGNIQYF	TGTGCCTGGAGTGTCGAGCGGGAAGGGAACATTCAGTACTTC
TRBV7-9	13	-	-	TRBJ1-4	CASSFSWNEKLFF	TGTGCCAGCAGCTTTTCTTGGAATGAAAAACTGTTTTTT
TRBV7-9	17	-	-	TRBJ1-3	CASSFSAHREAGNTIYF	TGTGCCAGCAGCTTTTCGGCGCACAGGGAAGCTGGAAACACCATATATTTT
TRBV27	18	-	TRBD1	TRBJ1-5	CASSFRVPGQGAGQPQHF	TGTGCCAGCAGTTTTCGGGTCCCGGGACAGGGGGCCGGTCAGCCCCAGCATTTT
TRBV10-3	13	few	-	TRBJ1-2	CAISESGDYGYTF	TGTGCCATCTCTGAGTCCGGGGACTATGGCTACACCTTC
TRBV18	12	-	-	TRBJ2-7	CASSHAVDEQYF	TGTGCCAGCTCCCACGCGGTAGACGAGCAGTACTTC
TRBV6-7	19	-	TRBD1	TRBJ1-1	CASSYSPWDRGLTNTEAFF	TGTGCCAGCAGTTACTCGCCCTGGGACAGGGGGCTTACTAACACTGAAGCTTTCTTT
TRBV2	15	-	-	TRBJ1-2	CASSEIRTATYGYTF	TGTGCCAGCAGTGAGATTAGGACAGCAACCTATGGCTACACCTTC
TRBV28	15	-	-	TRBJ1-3	CASMSGVYSGNTIYF	TGTGCCAGCATGTCAGGGGTCTACTCTGGAAACACCATATATTTT
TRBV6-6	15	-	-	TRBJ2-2	CASTPLGPRAGELFF	TGTGCCAGCACTCCCCTGGGCCCACGCGCCGGGGAGCTGTTTTTT
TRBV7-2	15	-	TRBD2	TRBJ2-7	CASSWTLAGGYEQYF	TGTGCCAGCAGCTGGACCCTAGCGGGAGGCTACGAGCAGTACTTC
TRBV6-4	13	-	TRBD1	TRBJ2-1	CASSRQGGNEQFF	TGTGCCAGCAGTAGACAGGGGGGCAATGAGCAGTTCTTC
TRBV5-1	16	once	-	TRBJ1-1	CASSLAPAPEDTEAFF	TGCGCCAGCAGCTTGGCCCCGGCCCCGGAAGACACTGAAGCTTTCTTT
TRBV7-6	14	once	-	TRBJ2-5	CASSKWKAGETQYF	TGTGCCAGCAGCAAGTGGAAGGCGGGGGAGACCCAGTACTTC
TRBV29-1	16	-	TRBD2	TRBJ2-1	CSGLGVLAGVRNEQFF	TGCAGCGGCTTGGGGGTACTAGCGGGAGTTAGGAATGAGCAGTTCTTC
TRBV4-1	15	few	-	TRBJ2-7	CASSQGRLSSYEQYF	TGCGCCAGCAGCCAAGGGAGGTTGAGCTCCTACGAGCAGTACTTC
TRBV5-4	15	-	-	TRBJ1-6	CASSLDTGSILPLHF	TGTGCCAGCAGCTTGGACACAGGGTCCATTTTGCCCCTCCACTTT
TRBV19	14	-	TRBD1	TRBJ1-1	CASTLQGGGTEAFF	TGTGCCAGTACTTTACAGGGGGGGGGCACTGAAGCTTTCTTT
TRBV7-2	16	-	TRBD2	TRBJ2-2	CASSPLAGGATGELFF	TGTGCCAGCAGCCCCCTAGCGGGAGGGGCCACCGGGGAGCTGTTTTTT
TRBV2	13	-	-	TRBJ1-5	CASRGSGIQPQHF	TGTGCCAGCAGGGGGTCGGGAATTCAGCCCCAGCATTTT
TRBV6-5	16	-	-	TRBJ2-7	CASSYSRGGGIYEQYF	TGTGCCAGCAGTTACTCCCGAGGAGGGGGCATCTACGAGCAGTACTTC
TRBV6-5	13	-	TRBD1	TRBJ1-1	CATTLRQGAKAFF	TGTGCCACCACTCTTCGACAGGGGGCAAAAGCTTTCTTT
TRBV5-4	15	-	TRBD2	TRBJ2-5	CASSFASGGAETQYF	TGTGCCAGCAGCTTTGCTAGCGGGGGCGCAGAGACCCAGTACTTC
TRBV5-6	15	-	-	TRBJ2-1	CASSPGPDRMDEQFF	TGTGCCAGCAGCCCGGGCCCCGACAGAATGGATGAGCAGTTCTTC
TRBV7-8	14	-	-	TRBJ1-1	CASSQPLRATEAFF	TGTGCCAGCAGCCAACCCCTGAGGGCGACTGAAGCTTTCTTT
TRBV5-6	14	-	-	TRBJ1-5	CASSLVGTPEPQHF	TGTGCCAGCAGCTTGGTTGGGACACCTGAGCCCCAGCATTTT
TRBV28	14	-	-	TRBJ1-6	CASRRGRDNSPLHF	TGTGCCAGCAGGCGGGGAAGGGATAATTCACCCCTCCACTTT
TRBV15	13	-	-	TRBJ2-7	CATSRDEGREQYF	TGTGCCACCAGCAGAGATGAGGGAAGAGAGCAGTACTTC
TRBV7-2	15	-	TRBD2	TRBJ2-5	CASNQGLAEWETQYF	TGTGCCAGCAACCAAGGACTAGCAGAGTGGGAGACCCAGTACTTC